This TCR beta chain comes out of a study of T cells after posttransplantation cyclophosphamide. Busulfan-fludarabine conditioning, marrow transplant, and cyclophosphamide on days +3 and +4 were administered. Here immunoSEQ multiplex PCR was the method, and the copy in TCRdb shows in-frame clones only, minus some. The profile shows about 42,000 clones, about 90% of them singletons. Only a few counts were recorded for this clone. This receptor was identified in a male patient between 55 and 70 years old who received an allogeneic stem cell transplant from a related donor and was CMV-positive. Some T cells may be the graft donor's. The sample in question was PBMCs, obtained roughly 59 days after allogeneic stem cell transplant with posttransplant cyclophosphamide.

The CDR3 region has the DNA TGTGCCAGCAGGATCGACAGGGGGGATGGCTACACCTTC. This gives the protein CASRIDRGDGYTF. V gene TRBV6-1 combines with J gene TRBJ1-2; 9 nucleotides line up with TRBD1. This CDR3 has 13 residues. CDR1 MNHNS and CDR2 SASEGT come from the germline V gene. With 6 bases clipped from V and 6 bases from J, the junction kept 5 bases outside the gene matches.